This T cell receptor (beta chain) was sequenced in a study of T cells after yellow fever vaccination. TCR cDNA was made by 5'RACE template switching, adding a universal primer site and UMIs. Each CDR3 protein gets one entry after TCRdb re-called the 5' RACE reads with MiXCR. The sample records hundreds of thousands of distinct CDR3 sequences, 15% to 20% being singletons. As regards this clonotype: Its antigen remains unidentified.

This CDR3 region has 17 residues. In germline, CDR1 is SGHTA, CDR2 FQGNSA. Trimming removed 0 bases at V and 5 bases at J, with 19 bases between. The study's findings and limits: Primary-vaccination clones mostly resurfaced post-booster (roughly 97% CD4, approximately 90% CD8).

The clonotype originates from a man younger than 40 who received the YFV17D yellow fever vaccine. The material was PBMCs, obtained 15 days after the yellow fever booster vaccination. The chain has TRBV7-2 and TRBJ2-5, with D perhaps TRBD1 (6 bases). CDR3: CASSLAVGLSRGETQYF. The CDR3, as DNA: TGTGCCAGCAGCTTAGCGGTCGGACTTTCAAGGGGGGAGACCCAGTACTTC.